The rows below give T cell receptor beta chains drawn from one sample of a study of T cells in localized non-small cell lung cancer. Clones were sequenced by immunoSEQ multiplex PCR, and TCRdb holds only the in-frame ones, with some missing. The data contain approximately 140,000 clones, around 90% of them singletons. Material: peripheral blood, obtained before any cancer treatment. The origin of the receptors is a female donor aged 60 or older with stage I lung adenocarcinoma. The CDR3 runs from the conserved cysteine through the conserved F or W. The order of the fields is clone size, D gene, V gene, J gene, CDR3 DNA, CDR3 protein. The D gene is left open where the match is weak. The size of a clone is reported for some rows only, either as once, few or many, or as a class for expanded clones.

.	TRBD2	TRBV10-1	TRBJ2-1	TGCGCCAGCGGGACTAGCGGGATGAGAAATGAGCAGTTCTTC	CASGTSGMRNEQFF
.	.	TRBV28	TRBJ2-7	TGTGCCAGCACGCGGGCAGGCCTATCCTACGAGCAGTACTTC	CASTRAGLSYEQYF
.	TRBD2	TRBV2	TRBJ2-2	TGTGCCAGCAGTGGAGCGGGGAGTAACACCGGGGAGCTGTTTTTT	CASSGAGSNTGELFF
.	TRBD1	TRBV30	TRBJ2-1	TGTGCCTGGACTACAGGGGCGAATGAGCAGTTCTTC	CAWTTGANEQFF
.	.	TRBV4-1	TRBJ2-7	TGCGCCAGCAGCCAAGCGGAGGTTTCGGTGTACGAGCAGTACTTC	CASSQAEVSVYEQYF
.	TRBD2	TRBV11-3	TRBJ2-3	TGTGCCAGCAGCTTAGGTGGCACGGGAGGCCGCACAGATACGCAGTATTTT	CASSLGGTGGRTDTQYF
.	.	TRBV28	TRBJ2-1	TGTGCCAGCAGATCAAGGGCCACCCCCACGTTCTTC	CASRSRATPTFF
.	TRBD2	TRBV30	TRBJ2-7	TGTGCCTTCCGACCGGGACTAGCGACGTACGAGCAGTACTTC	CAFRPGLATYEQYF
.	.	TRBV28	TRBJ2-3	TGTGCCAGCAGTTTGAGTGGCACAGATACGCAGTATTTT	CASSLSGTDTQYF
.	TRBD1	TRBV7-9	TRBJ1-2	TGTGCCAGCAGCTCCGGACAGGGCTATGGCTACACCTTC	CASSSGQGYGYTF
few	.	TRBV2	TRBJ2-5	TGTGCCAGCTCCGGCCTAGGCGGGAATCAGAGGGAGACCCAGTACTTC	CASSGLGGNQRETQYF
once	.	TRBV5-1	TRBJ1-3	TGCGCCAGCAGCTTGGCTGGTTACCTTGCCGGAAACACCATATATTTT	CASSLAGYLAGNTIYF
.	TRBD2	TRBV10-1	TRBJ2-1	TGCGCCAGCAGTGAACTAGCGGGAGGAGCCTACAATGAGCAGTTCTTC	CASSELAGGAYNEQFF
.	.	TRBV27	TRBJ1-3	TGTGCCAGCAGTTTAACGCCATCCGGGACCGGGGGCGGCTCTGGAAACACCATATATTTT	CASSLTPSGTGGGSGNTIYF
few	TRBD1	TRBV11-2	TRBJ1-2	TGTGCCAGCAGCCTCCAGGGGGCAGATGGCTACACCTTC	CASSLQGADGYTF
.	.	TRBV7-7	TRBJ2-5	TGTGCTAGCAGCTTACTGGGGCGGGAGACCCAGTACTTC	CASSLLGRETQYF
.	.	TRBV14	TRBJ2-1	TGTGCCAGCAGCCACTGGATTACGAACAATGAGCAGTTCTTC	CASSHWITNNEQFF
.	.	TRBV27	TRBJ1-2	TGTGCCAGCAGTTCGGGACGGGAGGCCCATGGCTACACCTTC	CASSSGREAHGYTF
.	TRBD2	TRBV11-3	TRBJ2-4	TGTGCCAGCAGCAGTACTAGCGGTCTAGCCAAAAACATTCAGTACTTC	CASSSTSGLAKNIQYF
.	.	TRBV5-1	TRBJ2-7	TGCGCCAGCAGCCCGACGGACCTGAACGTATACGAGCAGTACTTC	CASSPTDLNVYEQYF
.	.	TRBV18	TRBJ2-5	TGTGCCAGCTCACCACTCGCCTCGTACCAAGAGACCCAGTACTTC	CASSPLASYQETQYF
.	.	TRBV21-1	TRBJ2-3	TGTGCCAAAAGAGGGAGTCCCTACAGTGGTACGCAGTATTTT	CAKRGSPYSGTQYF
.	.	TRBV5-1	TRBJ1-3	TGCGCCAGCAGGACAGCTGCGGGGGTGGTCGGAAACACCATATATTTT	CASRTAAGVVGNTIYF
.	.	TRBV5-1	TRBJ1-4	TGCGCCAGCAGCTTGGGGCAGGGAAATGAAAAACTGTTTTTT	CASSLGQGNEKLFF
.	.	TRBV15	TRBJ2-1	TGTGCCACCAGCGATAGCGGACAATCGACCTACAATGAGCAGTTCTTC	CATSDSGQSTYNEQFF
.	TRBD1	TRBV7-2	TRBJ1-5	TGTGCCAGCAGCTTAATAGGGGGCGCGATCAATCAGCCCCAGCATTTT	CASSLIGGAINQPQHF
.	.	TRBV12-5	TRBJ1-1	TGTGCTAGTGGTTTAGGATCGAACACTGAAGCTTTCTTT	CASGLGSNTEAFF
.	.	TRBV11-3	TRBJ2-1	TGTGCCAGCAGCTCCGATACGACCTTCAATGAGCAGTTCTTC	CASSSDTTFNEQFF